These 27 T cell receptor beta chains were sequenced from one sample in a study of radiation and T cells in renal cell carcinoma. Indicated time point: blood 4 weeks post-SBRT, at nephrectomy. Documented treatment: 15 Gy SBRT to primary tumor, nephrectomy 4 weeks later. The data were produced by immunoSEQ multiplex PCR, yet TCRdb's version contains in-frame clones alone and is incomplete. The sample has around 180,000 clones; about nine tenths are singletons. Sequencing was performed on blood, taken from a patient whose treatment included radiotherapy and nephrectomy. The receptor set was obtained from a woman between 50 and 59 years old with renal cell carcinoma.

The chain is built from TRBV19 and TRBJ1-2; D is possibly TRBD1 (5 bases). Germline V CDR1 and CDR2: LNHDA, SQIVND (reference sequence). V was cut by 6 bases and J by 7 bases, with 12 bases left in between. This CDR3 is 12 amino acids long. The CDR3 DNA reads as TGTGCCAGTAGCCCCCGGGGCATTGGCTACACCTTC. It specifies CASSPRGIGYTF. Filled out from reference TRBV19 and TRBJ1-2, the complete variable domain reads DGGITQSPKYLFRKEGQNVTLSCEQNLNHDAMYWYRQDPGQGLRLIYYSQIVNDFQKGDIAEGYSVSREKKESFPLTVTSAQKNPTAFYLCASSPRGIGYTFGSGTRLTVV.

The rearrangement joins TRBV12-5 to TRBJ1-1, with D hard to call. Germline assignment: CDR1 LGHNT and CDR2 FRNRAP. CDR3 length: 12 residues. Trimming took 1 base from V and 3 from J, leaving 3 bases between them. The CDR3 reads CASGLGDTEAFF. CDR3 nucleotides: TGTGCTAGTGGTTTGGGAGACACTGAAGCTTTCTTT.

This clone has only one observation. The chain combines TRBV28 with TRBJ1-2, with D uncertain. The V and J ends lost 6 bases and 5 bases respectively, with 10 bases between them. CDR3 size: 12 residues. Germline CDR1 is MDHEN and CDR2 is SYDVKM. CDR3 bases: TGTGCCAGCAGCTCGGAAGCTTATGGCTACACCTTC. It yields the protein CASSSEAYGYTF.

This rearrangement joins TRBV7-2 to TRBJ2-5, with D possibly being TRBD1 or TRBD2 (5 bases each). The CDR3 has 13 residues. Germline V gives CDR1 SGHTA, CDR2 FQGNSA. The germline V and J ends were trimmed by 5 bases and 5 bases, with 12 bases remaining between them. The CDR3 DNA is TGTGCCAGCAGCCCCCCATGGGGGGAGACCCAGTACTTC. It yields the protein CASSPPWGETQYF.

Turning to this clone: The junction and the germline gene differ at one end; a read error may be behind it. The rearrangement uses TRBV7-7 and TRBJ2-7; D perhaps matches TRBD1 (6 bases). This CDR3 is 14 amino acids long. Germline V gene data show CDR1 as SSHAT and CDR2 as FNYEAQ (reference sequence). CDR3 loop: CASSKTGFSYEQYF. For the CDR3, the DNA is TGTGCTAGCAGCAAAACAGGGTTTAGTTACGAGCAGTACTTC.

The table lists this clone with a count of one. The chain uses TRBV2 and TRBJ2-5; D is undetermined. Per the germline V gene, CDR1 is SNHLY and CDR2 is FYNNEI. V was cut by 6 bases and J by 4 bases, with 6 bases left in between. The CDR3 runs 11 residues. The CDR3 protein is CASRAAETQYF. The CDR3 coding sequence is TGTGCCAGCAGGGCGGCAGAGACCCAGTACTTC. Filled out from reference TRBV2 and TRBJ2-5, the complete variable domain reads EPEVTQTPSHQVTQMGQEVILRCVPISNHLYFYWYRQILGQKVEFLVSFYNNEISEKSEIFDDQFSVERPDGSNFTLKIRSTKLEDSAMYFCASRAAETQYFGPGTRLLVL.

Only one count was recorded for this clone. J is TRBJ2-1 and V is TRBV4-1, with 12 bases lining up with TRBD2. Germline V CDR1 and CDR2: MGHRA, YSYEKL. J was trimmed by 6 bases and V by 1 base; bases with no gene match: 7. The CDR3 totals 17 residues. CDR3 coding DNA: TGCGCCAGCAGCCAAGGCGGACTAGCGGGAACCCTCAATGAGCAGTTCTTC. This encodes CASSQGGLAGTLNEQFF.

The rearrangement uses TRBV19 and TRBJ2-2; D perhaps matches TRBD2 (6 bases). The V end lost 7 bases, the J end lost 0 bases, and 24 bases lay between the germline ends. The germline V gene encodes CDR1 LNHDA and CDR2 SQIVND (reference sequence). The CDR3 has 19 residues. Here the CDR3 DNA reads TGTGCCAGTACCCTCCAAACCCTAAGGGCGGGATCGAACACCGGGGAGCTGTTTTTT. Translation gives CASTLQTLRAGSNTGELFF. The whole variable domain, remainder taken from reference TRBV19 and TRBJ2-2, is DGGITQSPKYLFRKEGQNVTLSCEQNLNHDAMYWYRQDPGQGLRLIYYSQIVNDFQKGDIAEGYSVSREKKESFPLTVTSAQKNPTAFYLCASTLQTLRAGSNTGELFFGEGSRLTVL.

V and J are TRBV30 and TRBJ2-7, with D possibly TRBD1 on 6 matching bases. The germline V gene has CDR1 GTSNPN and CDR2 SVGIG (reference sequence). The CDR3 sequence is 14 residues long. The V end was cut by 3 bases, the J end by 2 bases, with 14 bases between. The CDR3 DNA reads as TGTGCCTGGAGCATACAGGGAATCCCCTACGAGCAGTACTTC. It translates to CAWSIQGIPYEQYF.

The V gene is TRBV6-1, the J gene TRBJ1-5; D not certain. Germline V lookup: CDR1 MNHNS, CDR2 SASEGT. Trimming removed 1 base at V and 4 bases at J, with 20 bases between. The CDR3 length is 18 residues. Here the CDR3 DNA reads TGTGCCAGCAGTGAAGGAAGTTCTATCGGGGTGCAAAATCAGCCCCAGCATTTT. This encodes CASSEGSSIGVQNQPQHF.

This chain connects TRBV7-2 to TRBJ1-5; D remains unclear. Germline V lookup: CDR1 SGHTA, CDR2 FQGNSA. This CDR3 contains 13 residues. The germline V and J ends were trimmed by 5 bases and 6 bases, with 11 bases remaining between them. CDR3 sequence (DNA): TGTGCCAGCAGCCCCGGGGAAGGTCAGCCCCAGCATTTT. It codes for CASSPGEGQPQHF.

The genes are TRBV19 and TRBJ1-1, with TRBD1 as a possible D gene (5 bases). CDR1 is LNHDA, CDR2 SQIVND, per germline (reference sequence). The CDR3 loop spans 14 amino acids. Trimming pared 5 bases from V and 0 bases from J, leaving 10 bases between. This CDR3 is CASSVQDLNTEAFF. The CDR3 DNA reads as TGTGCCAGTAGTGTACAGGACCTGAACACTGAAGCTTTCTTT.

V and J are TRBV4-1 and TRBJ1-1; D perhaps matches TRBD1 (6 bases). V dropped 2 bases and J dropped 8 bases, with 9 bases sitting between them. Germline CDR1 MGHRA, CDR2 YSYEKL. The CDR3 length is 12 residues. The DNA of the CDR3 is TGCGCCAGCAGCCAACAGGGGACCGAAGCTTTCTTT. It translates to CASSQQGTEAFF.

Of note for this clone: Additional DNA sequences in this sample encode the identical CDR3. The chain is built from TRBV18 and TRBJ2-7; maybe TRBD1 (5 bases). The ends were cut back, 2 bases at V and 4 bases at J, with 6 bases in the middle. The CDR3 spans 12 residues. The germline V gene encodes CDR1 KGHSH and CDR2 LQKENI. Here the CDR3 reads CASSPTGYEQYF. DNA for the CDR3: TGTGCCAGCTCACCAACAGGATACGAGCAGTACTTC.

The rearrangement joins TRBV15 to TRBJ1-4; D uncertain. Germline V gene lookup returns CDR1 LNHNV and CDR2 YYDKDF (reference sequence). The CDR3 sequence is 15 residues long. The ends were cut back, 1 base at V and 2 bases at J, with 8 bases in the middle. The DNA for the CDR3 is TGTGCCACCAGCAGAGGTAGGGCCACTAATGAAAAACTGTTTTTT. Translation: CATSRGRATNEKLFF.

This clone has just a few counts. The gene calls are TRBV7-9 and TRBJ2-2; D gene unclear. Germline loops: CDR1 SEHNR, CDR2 FQNEAQ (reference sequence). The CDR3 consists of 14 residues. The germline V and J ends were trimmed by 0 bases and 3 bases, with 5 bases remaining between them. The CDR3 bases are TGTGCCAGCAGCTTAGCCCAGTACACCGGGGAGCTGTTTTTT. This gives the protein CASSLAQYTGELFF.

The genes are TRBV7-2 and TRBJ1-5; TRBD1 matches at 9 bases. Germline V gene sequence: CDR1 SGHTA, CDR2 FQGNSA. The CDR3 covers 16 residues. With V trimmed by 5 bases and J by 7 bases, 12 bases remained unmatched. CDR3 nucleotide sequence: TGTGCCAGCAGCCCCTTCCGGGACAGGGTGGAGCAGCCCCAGCATTTT. This encodes CASSPFRDRVEQPQHF.

J is TRBJ1-2 and V is TRBV19; the D is unclear. Germline lookup yields CDR1 LNHDA and CDR2 SQIVND (reference sequence). Trimming took off 10 bases at V and 8 bases at J, with 20 bases between the two ends. This CDR3 is 13 amino acids long. CDR3: CATAPVPTAGYTF. The CDR3, as DNA: TGTGCCACCGCCCCCGTACCGACGGCGGGCTACACCTTC.

This clone has only one observation. The chain has TRBV5-8 and TRBJ1-4; no definite D call. Germline V gene sequence: CDR1 SGHTS, CDR2 YDEGEE. V lost 0 bases and J 8 bases, leaving 17 bases between the germline ends. This CDR3 has 16 residues. The CDR3: CASSLVFSAAREKLFF. In DNA, the CDR3 is TGTGCCAGCAGCTTGGTCTTCTCTGCCGCCCGGGAAAAACTGTTTTTT.

The CDR3 DNA is TGTGCCAGCTCACTAAAGACAGACATGAACACTGAAGCTTTCTTT. This sequence encodes CASSLKTDMNTEAFF. This chain uses TRBV18 with TRBJ1-1; D perhaps matches TRBD1 (5 bases). Trimming shortened V by 4 bases and J by 0 bases, and 12 bases separated the two germline ends. This CDR3 is 15 amino acids long. Germline V lookup: CDR1 KGHSH, CDR2 LQKENI.

The chain combines TRBV5-6 with TRBJ1-2; D perhaps matches TRBD1 (5 bases). The germline V and J ends were trimmed by 4 bases and 7 bases, with 11 bases remaining between them. The CDR3 runs 12 residues. Germline V gene lookup returns CDR1 SGHDT and CDR2 YYEEEE. CDR3 nucleotides: TGTGCCAGCAGCCCAGGGCCTACTGGCTACACCTTC. Translation: CASSPGPTGYTF. The whole variable domain, remainder taken from reference TRBV5-6 and TRBJ1-2, is DAGVTQSPTHLIKTRGQQVTLRCSPKSGHDTVSWYQQALGQGPQFIFQYYEEEERQRGNFPDRFSGHQFPNYSSELNVNALLLGDSALYLCASSPGPTGYTFGSGTRLTVV.

V and J are TRBV9 and TRBJ1-5; tentatively, D is TRBD1 (6 bases). Germline assignment: CDR1 SGDLS and CDR2 YYNGEE. The CDR3 spans 19 residues. Trimming cost V 3 bases and J 1 base, with 23 bases left between them. The CDR3 region has the DNA TGTGCCAGCAGCGCAACCCTGGAGGGGGGTTTAAGAAGCAATCAGCCCCAGCATTTT. It encodes CASSATLEGGLRSNQPQHF.

The V and J genes are TRBV15 and TRBJ2-3; 12 bases align to TRBD2. Trimming cost V 5 bases and J 3 bases; bases outside gene matches: 6. The CDR3 is 16 residues long. Germline V gives CDR1 LNHNV, CDR2 YYDKDF (reference sequence). DNA for the CDR3: TGTGCCACCAGCTTACTAGCGGGGGGTGAGACAGATACGCAGTATTTT. Protein: CATSLLAGGETDTQYF. Supplemented by reference TRBV15 and TRBJ2-3, the full variable domain reads DAMVIQNPRYQVTQFGKPVTLSCSQTLNHNVMYWYQQKSSQAPKLLFHYYDKDFNNEADTPDNFQSRRPNTSFCFLDIRSPGLGDTAMYLCATSLLAGGETDTQYFGPGTRLTVL.

This clone turned up a few times. The chain recombines TRBV9 with TRBJ2-7, with D possibly called TRBD1 or TRBD2 (6 bases each). Germline loops: CDR1 SGDLS, CDR2 YYNGEE. The CDR3 consists of 13 residues. The V gene lost 0 bases and the J gene lost 6 bases, with 10 bases spanning the gap. The CDR3 nucleotides read TGTGCCAGCAGCGTAGCTTGGGGGGCCGAGCAGTACTTC. Residues: CASSVAWGAEQYF.

The V call is TRBV19, the J call TRBJ1-2; D remains ambiguous. The CDR3 length is 15 residues. Germline CDR1 and CDR2: LNHDA and SQIVND (reference sequence). The V gene lost 1 base and the J gene lost 5 bases, with 14 bases spanning the gap. In DNA, the CDR3 is TGTGCCAGTAGTATAGCCCCCGCCCGAGCGTATGGCTACACCTTC. Translating it yields CASSIAPARAYGYTF.

V gene TRBV5-6 combines with J gene TRBJ1-1; possibly TRBD1 for D (6 bases). V lost 2 bases and J lost 4, with 9 bases in between. The CDR3 sequence is 13 residues long. Per germline, CDR1 SGHDT and CDR2 YYEEEE. The CDR3 sequence is CASSFGQITEAFF. CDR3 coding DNA: TGTGCCAGCAGCTTTGGACAGATCACTGAAGCTTTCTTT.

The chain links TRBV7-2 to TRBJ1-6; D is possibly TRBD1 (5 bases). The CDR3 spans 16 residues. Germline loops: CDR1 SGHTA, CDR2 FQGNSA. V was trimmed by 5 bases and J by 7 bases, leaving 18 bases between them. The CDR3: CASSTYGQGGNSPLHF. CDR3 nucleotide sequence: TGTGCCAGCAGCACTTACGGCCAGGGAGGGAATTCACCCCTCCACTTT.